A single sample is the source of the 20 T cell receptor beta chains below, sequenced in a study of blood T cell repertoires in COVID-19. Generated by immunoSEQ multiplex PCR, the TCRdb table keeps only in-frame clones and is missing some. The sample contains hundreds of thousands of clones, 80% to 90% of which appear only once. The specimen sequenced was PBMCs or T cells enriched from blood (not recorded which). The receptors were sampled from a woman aged 45 to 65 who had been exposed to COVID-19.

The genes are TRBV12-3 or TRBV12-4 and TRBJ1-5; D gene uncertain. The CDR3 runs to 13 residues. V lost 6 bases and J 4 bases, leaving 10 bases between the germline ends. The CDR3 DNA sequence: TGTGCCAGCAGCACAATGCTGAATCAGCCCCAGCATTTT. This translates into CASSTMLNQPQHF.

V gene TRBV5-5 combines with J gene TRBJ1-1, with D possibly matching TRBD1 (5 bases). Germline V gives CDR1 SGHKS, CDR2 YYEKEE (reference sequence). Trimming shortened V by 9 bases and J by 6 bases, and 18 bases separated the two germline ends. The CDR3 is 13 amino acids. CDR3 coding DNA: TGTGCCACTACGTTGGGGCGAATGGCTGAAGCTTTCTTT. Its protein is CATTLGRMAEAFF.

The V call is TRBV2, the J call TRBJ1-2, with D perhaps TRBD1 (6 bases). V was trimmed by 7 bases and J by 1 base, leaving 16 bases between them. The CDR3 sequence is 15 residues long. The germline V gene encodes CDR1 SNHLY and CDR2 FYNNEI. The CDR3 is CASTSGGGGNYGYTF. The CDR3 coding sequence is TGTGCCAGCACGTCTGGGGGCGGAGGTAACTATGGCTACACCTTC.

V is TRBV19 and J is TRBJ2-7; 9 bases are shared with TRBD1. V lost 5 bases and J lost 0; bases outside the gene matches: 5. This CDR3 region has 15 residues. Germline CDR1 reads LNHDA; CDR2 reads SQIVND (reference sequence). The CDR3 coding sequence is TGTGCCAGTAGTCCCGGGACAGGGCCCTCCTACGAGCAGTACTTC. Translated: CASSPGTGPSYEQYF.

Many counts were recorded for this clone. This sequence joins TRBV18 and TRBJ2-1; 8 nucleotides agree with TRBD1. The V and J ends lost 4 bases and 3 bases, in that order; junction bases with no gene match: 5. Looked up from germline, CDR1 is KGHSH and CDR2 is LQKENI. The CDR3 totals 15 residues. For the CDR3, the DNA is TGTGCCAGCTCACAGAGGACAGGGAGCTACAATGAGCAGTTCTTC. It encodes CASSQRTGSYNEQFF.

As regards this clone: This sample includes further DNA sequences coding for the same CDR3. The rearrangement uses TRBV27 and TRBJ1-1; TRBD1 is a possible D gene (5 bases). The CDR3 runs 14 residues. V lost 3 bases, J lost 1 base, and 9 bases lay in between. CDR1 MNHEY and CDR2 SMNVEV come from the germline V gene (reference sequence). The CDR3 DNA reads as TGTGCCAGCAGTTTCGGTCAGGGGAACACTGAAGCTTTCTTT. Protein: CASSFGQGNTEAFF.

This chain links TRBV10-3 with TRBJ1-2, with TRBD1 matching 8 bases. V was pared by 3 bases and J by 0 bases, with 6 bases of the junction left unmatched. Germline V lookup: CDR1 ENHRY, CDR2 SYGVKD. The CDR3 contains 16 residues. CDR3 amino acids: CAISDWTGLSNYGYTF. CDR3 sequence (DNA): TGTGCCATCAGTGACTGGACAGGGCTCTCTAACTATGGCTACACCTTC.

The V gene is TRBV5-1, the J gene TRBJ2-3, with 8 bases aligning to TRBD2. V lost 0 bases, J lost 1 base, and 4 bases stayed unmatched. The CDR3 is 16 amino acids. Germline V gene data show CDR1 as SGHRS and CDR2 as YFSETQ. CDR3 loop: CASSLEWRGGTDTQYF. The CDR3 DNA reads as TGCGCCAGCAGCTTGGAGTGGCGGGGGGGCACAGATACGCAGTATTTT.

This clone was found once. The chain combines TRBV3-1 (or the pseudogene TRBV3-2) with TRBJ2-7, with a possible D match to TRBD1 (5 bases). Germline V CDR1 and CDR2: LGHDT, YNNKEL (reference sequence). The ends were cut back, 1 base at V and 5 bases at J, with 12 bases in the middle. The CDR3 runs to 14 residues. CDR3 in amino acids: CASSQGGRIDEQYF. The CDR3 DNA reads TGTGCCAGCAGCCAAGGGGGCCGCATCGACGAGCAGTACTTC.

The rearrangement links TRBV2 to TRBJ1-5; maybe TRBD1 (5 bases). Per the germline V gene, CDR1 is SNHLY and CDR2 is FYNNEI. The CDR3 is made up of 17 amino acids. With 5 bases removed from V and 2 bases from J, the gap between germline ends came to 19 bases. This CDR3 is CASSLSSGRVGNQPQHF. The DNA for the CDR3 is TGTGCCAGCAGTCTCTCCTCCGGCAGGGTTGGCAATCAGCCCCAGCATTTT. Drawing the rest from reference TRBV2 and TRBJ1-5, the complete variable domain is EPEVTQTPSHQVTQMGQEVILRCVPISNHLYFYWYRQILGQKVEFLVSFYNNEISEKSEIFDDQFSVERPDGSNFTLKIRSTKLEDSAMYFCASSLSSGRVGNQPQHFGDGTRLSIL.

The chain recombines TRBV2 with TRBJ1-5; D gene unclear. This CDR3 is 14 amino acids long. Trimming removed 4 bases at V and 2 bases at J, with 9 bases between. The germline V gene has CDR1 SNHLY and CDR2 FYNNEI. The CDR3 nucleotides are TGTGCCAGCAGTGTAATGAGGGGCAATCAGCCCCAGCATTTT. Residues: CASSVMRGNQPQHF.

This chain's CDR3 is CASSPVLGNEQFF. The CDR3 DNA is TGCGCCAGCAGCCCAGTACTAGGAAATGAGCAGTTCTTC. V and J are TRBV4-1 and TRBJ2-1; D perhaps matches TRBD2 (5 bases). CDR3 length equals 13 residues. Deletions cut 4 bases from V and 7 bases from J, with 11 bases between. In germline, CDR1 is MGHRA, CDR2 YSYEKL.

This clone was counted once. The chain is built from TRBV30 and TRBJ1-3, with 7 nucleotides matching TRBD1. Trimming took 8 bases from V and 2 from J; bases not matched to a gene: 6. CDR3 length: 13 amino acids. From germline, CDR1 is GTSNPN and CDR2 SVGIG (reference sequence). In DNA, the CDR3 is TGTGCCCGTACGACAGGGCCTGGAAACACCATATATTTT. Encoded protein: CARTTGPGNTIYF.

CDR3 sequence reads: CASSPPGVDTQYF. The CDR3 DNA reads as TGTGCCAGCAGCCCTCCGGGGGTGGATACGCAGTATTTT. The chain couples TRBV9 to TRBJ2-3, with a weak D call TRBD2 (6 bases). Between the trimmed V and J ends, which lost 4 bases and 6 bases, there was a span of 12 bases. The CDR3 is 13 amino acids. Germline assignment: CDR1 SGDLS and CDR2 YYNGEE.

The chain recombines TRBV21-1 with TRBJ2-2; the DNA was not used to check the table's D call, TRBD2. TRBV21-1 is marked as a pseudogene. The CDR3 is 21 amino acids. The CDR3: CASSNRGARVIAAPNTGELFF. CDR3 DNA: TGTGCCAGCAGCAATCGAGGGGCTAGAGTAATAGCGGCTCCGAACACCGGGGAGCTGTTTTTT.

V gene TRBV2 combines with J gene TRBJ2-2; possibly TRBD2 for D (5 bases). CDR3 length equals 18 residues. Germline values: CDR1 SNHLY, CDR2 FYNNEI. Between the trimmed V and J ends, which lost 0 bases and 7 bases, there was a span of 21 bases. CDR3 residues: CASSEAPPANTGYGELFF. The CDR3 DNA reads TGTGCCAGCAGTGAAGCGCCCCCGGCGAACACGGGATACGGGGAGCTGTTTTTT.

V and J are TRBV5-4 and TRBJ2-7; TRBD1 might be the D (6 bases). This CDR3 region has 12 residues. Trimming shortened V by 4 bases and J by 3 bases, and 8 bases separated the two germline ends. The germline CDR1 and CDR2 sequences are SGHNT and YYREEE (reference sequence). The CDR3 here is CASSVRGYEQYF. The CDR3 DNA is TGTGCCAGCAGCGTCAGGGGCTACGAGCAGTACTTC. Full variable domain (outside the CDR3, taken from reference TRBV5-4 and TRBJ2-7): ETGVTQSPTHLIKTRGQQVTLRCSSQSGHNTVSWYQQALGQGPQFIFQYYREEENGRGNFPPRFSGLQFPNYSSELNVNALELDDSALYLCASSVRGYEQYFGPGTRLTVT.

The chain couples TRBV28 to TRBJ1-6, with D perhaps TRBD1 (6 bases). CDR1 and CDR2 (germline): MDHEN, SYDVKM. The CDR3 totals 14 residues. The V end lost 6 bases, the J end lost 10 bases, and 16 bases lay between the germline ends. The CDR3 nucleotides read TGTGCCAGCAGGAGAAGACAGGTCGCCTCACCCCTCCACTTT. Translated: CASRRRQVASPLHF.

This sequence joins TRBV5-8 and TRBJ1-5; D gene uncertain. The V end lost 4 bases, the J end lost 9 bases, and 14 bases lay between the germline ends. CDR1 and CDR2 (germline): SGHTS, YDEGEE. The CDR3 is 13 residues long. DNA of the CDR3: TGTGCCAGCAGCCAACAGTCCTCGAGGCCCCAGCATTTT. Protein sequence: CASSQQSSRPQHF.

This chain joins TRBV3-1 (or the pseudogene TRBV3-2) and TRBJ2-3; 9 positions agree with TRBD2. The CDR3 contains 17 residues. Germline assignment: CDR1 LGHDT and CDR2 YNNKEL (reference sequence). V was clipped by 3 bases and J by 3 bases; unmatched bases: 10. The CDR3 coding sequence is TGTGCCAGCAGCCACAATCTCCCGGGACTAGCTACAGATACGCAGTATTTT. Protein sequence: CASSHNLPGLATDTQYF.